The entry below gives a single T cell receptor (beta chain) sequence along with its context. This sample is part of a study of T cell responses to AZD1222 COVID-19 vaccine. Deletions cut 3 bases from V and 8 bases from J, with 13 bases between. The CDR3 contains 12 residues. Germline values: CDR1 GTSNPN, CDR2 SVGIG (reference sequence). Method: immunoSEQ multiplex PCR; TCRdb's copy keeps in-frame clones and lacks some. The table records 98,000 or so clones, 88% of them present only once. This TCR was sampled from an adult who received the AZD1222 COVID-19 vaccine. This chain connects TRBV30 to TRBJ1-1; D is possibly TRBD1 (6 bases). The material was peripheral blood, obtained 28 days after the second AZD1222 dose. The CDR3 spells CAWRGARREAFF. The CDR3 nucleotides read TGTGCCTGGAGGGGGGCCAGGCGCGAAGCTTTCTTT.